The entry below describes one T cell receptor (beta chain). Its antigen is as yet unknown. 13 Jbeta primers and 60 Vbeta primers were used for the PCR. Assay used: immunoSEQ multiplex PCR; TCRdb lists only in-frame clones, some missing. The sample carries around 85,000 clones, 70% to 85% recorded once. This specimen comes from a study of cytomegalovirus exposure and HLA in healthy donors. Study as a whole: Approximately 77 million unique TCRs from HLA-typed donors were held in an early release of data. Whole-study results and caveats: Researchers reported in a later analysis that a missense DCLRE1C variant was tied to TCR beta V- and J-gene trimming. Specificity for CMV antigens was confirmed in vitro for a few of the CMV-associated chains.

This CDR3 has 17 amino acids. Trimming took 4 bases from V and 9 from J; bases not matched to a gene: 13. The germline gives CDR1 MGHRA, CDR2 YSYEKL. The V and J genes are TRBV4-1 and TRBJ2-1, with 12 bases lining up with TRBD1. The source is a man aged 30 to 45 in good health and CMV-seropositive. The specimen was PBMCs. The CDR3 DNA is TGCGCCAGCAGCCTCTCTCCGGGACAGGGGGCCGAGGGTGAGCAGTTCTTC. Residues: CASSLSPGQGAEGEQFF.